This TCR beta chain was documented in a study of T cells in localized non-small cell lung cancer (dated by TCRdb to about 2020). At the level of the whole study: The study analyzed T cell repertoires of about 230 early-stage NSCLC patients, comparing tumors and uninvolved tumor-adjacent lungs. The cohort comprised 236 treatment-naïve NSCLC patients with resected, localized lung tumors. NSCLC patients had a mean age of around 66 years, and 129 were male and about 110 female. Overall study results and their limits: Because the study design was exploratory, TCR variables were selected using unadjusted p-values without false-discovery rate correction. Longer overall survival was associated with higher T cell density in blood, whereas shorter survival was associated with higher clonality in adjacent lung. Multi-region tumor sequencing was not performed, so intratumor heterogeneity could not be excluded. Uninvolved tumor-adjacent lung showed the highest T cell clonality, higher than tumor, which suggests more focused antigenic responses in the uninvolved tumor-adjacent lung. A median of about 55 of the top 100 tumor clones were detected in paired uninvolved adjacent lung, and 25 to 35 of these tumor clones were also found among the top 100 clones of the paired uninvolved adjacent lung.

At diagnosis, tumor, uninvolved tumor-adjacent lung and peripheral blood were collected and then preserved as a mix of FFPE and fresh-frozen material. Blood samples were analyzed as peripheral blood mononuclear cells for TCR repertoire profiling. The immunoSEQ Assay was used to sequence TCR beta CDR3 regions from DNA. Regarding the original processing steps: T cell density was computed as TCR beta template counts normalized to usable DNA estimated by amplifying housekeeping genes. The preseqR package was used to estimate richness by extrapolating to 400,000 templates for PBMC samples and to 120,000 templates for tissue samples. Clonality was defined by subtracting Pielou's evenness from one. Tissue-enriched TCRs were identified by differential abundance testing using productive amino-acid clonotypes, minimum total count 5 and alpha 0.1. The Jaccard Index and the Morisita Overlap Index were used to quantify repertoire overlap between compartments. GLIPH grouped TCR beta CDR3s together with public tetramer-defined viral CDR3s, and a viral motif had to include at least three viral sequences and also show V-gene enrichment. The source is immuneACCESS, and TCRdb retained only in-frame sequences with V and J called. Part of the clones is not carried over; for the studies checked, unresolved V genes explain less than half of this, and the remainder is unexplained. The DNA was the basis for D and trimming; V, J and clone size are from that table. The sample table shows approximately 35,000 clones, and around 93% are seen once. Approximately 5% of the sample comes from the top ten.

Trimming removed 7 bases from V and 3 bases from J; the gene matches leave 16 bases unexplained. The CDR3, cysteine through phenylalanine, is 17 amino acids long. Of the read, only the CDR3 DNA is kept; its 51 bases are in frame from base 1. According to the germline V gene, CDR1 reads MDHEN and CDR2 reads SYDVKM. As regards this clone: The target of this receptor is not known. Nothing much larger sits one base from this clone, and base qualities are not available.

Recombination linked TRBV28 to TRBJ2-7; TRBD1 matches 9 bases in the middle. The starting material was PBMCs, obtained before any cancer treatment. The clonotype originates from a man aged 35 to 69 with stage II lung adenocarcinoma. CDR3 reads: CASTTSLITGGNYEQYF. Read as DNA, the sequence is TGTGCCAGCACCACCTCCCTAATCACAGGGGGCAACTACGAGCAGTACTTC.